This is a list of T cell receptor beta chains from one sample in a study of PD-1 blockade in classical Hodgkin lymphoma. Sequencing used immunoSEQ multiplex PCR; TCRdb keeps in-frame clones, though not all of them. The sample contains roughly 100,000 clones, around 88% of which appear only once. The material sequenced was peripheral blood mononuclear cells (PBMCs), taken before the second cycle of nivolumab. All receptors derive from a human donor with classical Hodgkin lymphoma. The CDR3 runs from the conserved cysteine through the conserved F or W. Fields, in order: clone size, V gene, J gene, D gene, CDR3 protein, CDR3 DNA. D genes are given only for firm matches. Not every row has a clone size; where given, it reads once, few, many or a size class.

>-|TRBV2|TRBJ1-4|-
CASSEGGQINEKLFF
TGTGCCAGCAGTGAAGGCGGACAAATTAATGAAAAACTGTTTTTT
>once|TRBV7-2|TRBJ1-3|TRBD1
CASSTRTGGGGNTIYF
TGTGCCAGCAGCACGCGGACAGGGGGCGGTGGAAACACCATATATTTT
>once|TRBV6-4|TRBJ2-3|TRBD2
CASSEGGGATDTQYF
TGTGCCAGCAGTGAGGGCGGGGGGGCCACAGATACGCAGTATTTT
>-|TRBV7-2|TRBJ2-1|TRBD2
CASSTTSGGLNEQFF
TGTGCCAGCAGCACCACTAGCGGGGGGCTGAATGAGCAGTTCTTC
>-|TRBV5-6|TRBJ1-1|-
CASSLDAGLANTEAFF
TGTGCCAGCAGCTTGGACGCAGGGTTAGCGAACACTGAAGCTTTCTTT
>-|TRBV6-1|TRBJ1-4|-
CASTQPPAMGEKLFF
TGTGCCAGCACCCAACCACCGGCCATGGGGGAAAAACTGTTTTTT
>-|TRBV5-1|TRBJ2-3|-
CASSLVGQGSTDTQYF
TGCGCCAGCAGCTTGGTGGGTCAGGGGTCGACAGATACGCAGTATTTT
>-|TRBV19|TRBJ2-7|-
CASSILVGYEQYF
TGTGCCAGTAGTATCCTAGTCGGCTACGAGCAGTACTTC
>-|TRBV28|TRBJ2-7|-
CASSFFEYEQYF
TGTGCCAGCAGTTTTTTTGAGTACGAGCAGTACTTC
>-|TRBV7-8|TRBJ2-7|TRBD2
CASSLPGGDYEQYF
TGTGCCAGCAGCCTCCCGGGGGGGGACTACGAGCAGTACTTC
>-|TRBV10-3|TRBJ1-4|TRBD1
CAISEVDRVMGKLFF
TGTGCCATCAGTGAGGTTGACAGGGTTATGGGAAAACTGTTTTTT
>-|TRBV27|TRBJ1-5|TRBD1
CASSSSQGALGNQPQHF
TGTGCCAGCAGTTCTAGTCAGGGGGCCCTGGGGAATCAGCCCCAGCATTTT
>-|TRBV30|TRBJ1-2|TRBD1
CAWEGQGAPGYTF
TGTGCCTGGGAAGGACAGGGGGCGCCTGGCTACACCTTC
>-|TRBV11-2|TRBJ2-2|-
CASSPRTGELFF
TGTGCCAGCAGCCCACGGACCGGGGAGCTGTTTTTT
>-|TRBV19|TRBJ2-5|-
CASTSGRVGETQYF
TGTGCCAGTACCTCTGGAAGGGTTGGAGAGACCCAGTACTTC
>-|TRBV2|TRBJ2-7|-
CASRSGSLMVYEQYF
TGTGCCAGCAGGTCCGGTTCGCTGATGGTCTACGAGCAGTACTTC
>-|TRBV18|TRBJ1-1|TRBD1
CASSPTGGDTEAFF
TGTGCCAGCTCACCGACAGGGGGCGACACTGAAGCTTTCTTT
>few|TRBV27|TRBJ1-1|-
CASSYLSGNTEAFF
TGTGCCAGCAGTTATCTTTCGGGGAACACTGAAGCTTTCTTT
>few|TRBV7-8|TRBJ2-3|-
CASSSTRLGLGTDTQYF
TGTGCCAGCAGCTCTACACGACTAGGCTTAGGCACAGATACGCAGTATTTT
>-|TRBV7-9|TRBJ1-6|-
CASSSGPRKHSPLHF
TGTGCCAGCAGCTCGGGACCTCGGAAGCATTCACCCCTCCACTTT
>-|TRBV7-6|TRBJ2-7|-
CASSHGQSFSYEQYF
TGTGCCAGCAGCCACGGACAGTCCTTCTCCTACGAGCAGTACTTC
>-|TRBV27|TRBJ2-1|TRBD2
CATGTSAMNEQFF
TGTGCCACCGGGACTAGCGCGATGAATGAGCAGTTCTTC
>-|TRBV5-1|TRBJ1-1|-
CASSLNTVPGSYTEAFF
TGCGCCAGCAGCTTGAATACGGTCCCCGGGAGTTACACTGAAGCTTTCTTT
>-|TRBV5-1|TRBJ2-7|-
CASSLISDTLYF
TGCGCCAGCAGCCTAATTTCAGACACCCTATACTTC
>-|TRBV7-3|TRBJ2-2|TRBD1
CASSRDRENTGELFF
TGTGCCAGCAGCCGGGACAGAGAAAACACCGGGGAGCTGTTTTTT
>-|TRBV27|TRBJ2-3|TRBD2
CASSLLAGGTDTQYF
TGTGCCAGCAGTTTACTAGCGGGGGGCACAGATACGCAGTATTTT
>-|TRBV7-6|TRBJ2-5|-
CASSLATETQYF
TGTGCCAGCAGCTTAGCGACGGAGACCCAGTACTTC
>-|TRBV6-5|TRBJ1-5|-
CASSYAMNSNQPQHF
TGTGCCAGCAGTTACGCCATGAATAGCAATCAGCCCCAGCATTTT
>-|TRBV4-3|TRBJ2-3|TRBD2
CASSQDWGLAGTDTQYF
TGCGCCAGCAGCCAGGACTGGGGACTAGCGGGGACAGATACGCAGTATTTT
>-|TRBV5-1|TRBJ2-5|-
CASSQPSEWETQYF
TGCGCCAGCAGCCAGCCTAGCGAGTGGGAGACCCAGTACTTC
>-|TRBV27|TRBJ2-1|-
CASVPGLGYNEQFF
TGTGCCAGCGTACCGGGACTGGGATACAATGAGCAGTTCTTC
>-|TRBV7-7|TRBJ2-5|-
CASSLEAEGETQYF
TGTGCCAGCAGCTTAGAGGCAGAGGGAGAGACCCAGTACTTC
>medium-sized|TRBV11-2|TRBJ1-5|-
CASSLGGTQPQHF
TGTGCCAGCAGCTTAGGAGGGACTCAGCCCCAGCATTTT
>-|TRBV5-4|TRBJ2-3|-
CASSLPSGPSTDTQYF
TGTGCCAGCAGCTTGCCATCGGGCCCTAGCACAGATACGCAGTATTTT
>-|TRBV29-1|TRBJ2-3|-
CSAGKRGLTDTQYF
TGCAGCGCAGGCAAGCGCGGGTTAACAGATACGCAGTATTTT
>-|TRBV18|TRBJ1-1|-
CASSGSIDSEAFF
TGTGCCAGCTCAGGCTCGATAGACAGTGAAGCTTTCTTT
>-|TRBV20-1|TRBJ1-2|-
CSAKRGYGYTF
TGCAGTGCAAAAAGGGGCTATGGCTACACCTTC
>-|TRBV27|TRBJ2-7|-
CASSLGTPYEQYF
TGTGCCAGCAGTTTAGGGACACCCTACGAGCAGTACTTC
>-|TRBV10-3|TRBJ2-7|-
CAISELEGHTYEQYF
TGTGCCATCAGTGAGTTGGAGGGACATACCTACGAGCAGTACTTC
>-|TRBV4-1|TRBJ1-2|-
CASSPEGSGVDGYTF
TGCGCCAGCAGCCCAGAGGGGTCAGGGGTAGATGGCTACACCTTC
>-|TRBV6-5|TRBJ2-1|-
CASSTMTAYNEQFF
TGTGCCAGCAGTACCATGACAGCGTACAATGAGCAGTTCTTC
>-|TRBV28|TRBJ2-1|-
CASSTYNEQFF
TGTGCCAGCAGTACTTACAATGAGCAGTTCTTC
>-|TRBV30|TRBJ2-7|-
CAWDRDTGYYEQYF
TGTGCCTGGGACCGGGACACCGGATACTACGAGCAGTACTTC
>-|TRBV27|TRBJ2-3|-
CASSLIYPFGGVSTDTQYF
TGTGCCAGCAGTTTAATATATCCCTTTGGAGGAGTGAGCACAGATACGCAGTATTTT
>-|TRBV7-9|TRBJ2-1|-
CASSSTKGGLQGWGNEQFF
TGTGCCAGCAGCTCGACCAAGGGTGGGTTGCAGGGGTGGGGCAATGAGCAGTTCTTC
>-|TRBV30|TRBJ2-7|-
CAAQDSSYEQYF
TGTGCCGCTCAGGACTCCTCGTACGAGCAGTACTTC
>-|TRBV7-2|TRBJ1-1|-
CASNPRTGSFTEAFF
TGTGCCAGCAATCCAAGAACAGGGAGCTTCACTGAAGCTTTCTTT
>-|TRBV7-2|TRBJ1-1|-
CASSSLGLQNTEAFF
TGTGCCAGCAGCTCCTTGGGCCTTCAGAACACTGAAGCTTTCTTT
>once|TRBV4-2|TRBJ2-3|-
CASSQEGTAGFTDTQYF
TGTGCCAGCAGCCAAGAGGGGACAGCGGGGTTTACAGATACGCAGTATTTT
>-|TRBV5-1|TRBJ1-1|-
CASSPVAKVAMNTEAFF
TGCGCCAGCAGCCCTGTAGCTAAAGTAGCAATGAACACTGAAGCTTTCTTT
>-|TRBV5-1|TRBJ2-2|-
CASSPLRHFGVRPRITGELFF
TGCGCCAGCAGCCCCTTACGACATTTCGGCGTTCGGCCAAGGATTACCGGGGAGCTGTTTTTT
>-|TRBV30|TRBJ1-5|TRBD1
CAWSSDRGYQPQHF
TGTGCCTGGAGTTCCGACAGGGGGTATCAGCCCCAGCATTTT
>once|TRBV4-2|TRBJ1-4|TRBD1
CASSQDVTGIKKLFF
TGTGCCAGCAGCCAAGACGTGACAGGGATTAAAAAACTGTTTTTT
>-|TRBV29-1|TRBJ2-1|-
CSVEAGYNEQFF
TGCAGCGTTGAGGCGGGGTACAATGAGCAGTTCTTC
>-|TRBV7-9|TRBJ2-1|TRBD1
CASSQGAGWNEQFF
TGTGCCAGCAGCCAGGGGGCAGGTTGGAATGAGCAGTTCTTC
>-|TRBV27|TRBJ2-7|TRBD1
CASSFDRGTYEQYF
TGTGCCAGCAGTTTCGACAGGGGAACCTACGAGCAGTACTTC
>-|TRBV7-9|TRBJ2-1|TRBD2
CASSSLTSGAGNEQFF
TGTGCCAGCAGCTCCTTGACTAGCGGGGCGGGGAATGAGCAGTTCTTC